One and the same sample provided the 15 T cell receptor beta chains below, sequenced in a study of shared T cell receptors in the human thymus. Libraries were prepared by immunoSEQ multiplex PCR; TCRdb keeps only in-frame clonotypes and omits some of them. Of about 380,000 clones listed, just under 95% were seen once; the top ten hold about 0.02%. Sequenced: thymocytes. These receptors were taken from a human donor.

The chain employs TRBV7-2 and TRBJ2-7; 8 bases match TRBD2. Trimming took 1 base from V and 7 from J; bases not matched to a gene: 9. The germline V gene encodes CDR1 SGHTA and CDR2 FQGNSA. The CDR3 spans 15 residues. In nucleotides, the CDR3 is TGTGCCAGCAGCTTAGTACTAGCGGTCTACGGGGAGCAGTACTTC. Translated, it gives CASSLVLAVYGEQYF.

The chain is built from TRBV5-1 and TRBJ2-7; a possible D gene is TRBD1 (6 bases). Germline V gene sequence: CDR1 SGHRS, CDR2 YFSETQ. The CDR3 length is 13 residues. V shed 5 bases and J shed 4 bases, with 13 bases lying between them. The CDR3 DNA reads TGCGCCAGCAGTTGGGCAGGGGAGTACGAGCAGTACTTC. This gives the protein CASSWAGEYEQYF.

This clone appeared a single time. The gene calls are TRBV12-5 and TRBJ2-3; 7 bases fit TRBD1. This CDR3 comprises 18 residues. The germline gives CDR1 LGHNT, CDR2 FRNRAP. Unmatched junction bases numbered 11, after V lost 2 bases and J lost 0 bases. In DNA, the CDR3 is TGTGCTAGTGGTTTGACCACTGGCAGGACAGGAAGCACAGATACGCAGTATTTT. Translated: CASGLTTGRTGSTDTQYF.

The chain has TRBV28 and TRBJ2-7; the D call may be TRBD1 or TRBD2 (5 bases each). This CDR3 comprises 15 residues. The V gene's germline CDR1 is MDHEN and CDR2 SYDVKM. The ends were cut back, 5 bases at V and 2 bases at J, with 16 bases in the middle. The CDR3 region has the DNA TGTGCCAGCAGTCCCCCGGGACGTCTGCCCTACGAGCAGTACTTC. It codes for CASSPPGRLPYEQYF.

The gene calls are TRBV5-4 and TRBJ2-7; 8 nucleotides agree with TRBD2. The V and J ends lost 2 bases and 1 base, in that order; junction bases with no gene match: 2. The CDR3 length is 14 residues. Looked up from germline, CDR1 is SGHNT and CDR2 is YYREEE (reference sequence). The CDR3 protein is CASSFSGSSYEQYF. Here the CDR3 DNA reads TGTGCCAGCAGCTTCAGCGGGAGTTCCTACGAGCAGTACTTC.

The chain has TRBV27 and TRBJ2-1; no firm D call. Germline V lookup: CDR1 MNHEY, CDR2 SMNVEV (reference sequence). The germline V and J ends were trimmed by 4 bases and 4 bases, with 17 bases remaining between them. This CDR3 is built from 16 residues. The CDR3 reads CASSSTYRRAYNEQFF. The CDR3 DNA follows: TGTGCCAGCAGTTCAACCTACAGAAGGGCGTACAATGAGCAGTTCTTC.

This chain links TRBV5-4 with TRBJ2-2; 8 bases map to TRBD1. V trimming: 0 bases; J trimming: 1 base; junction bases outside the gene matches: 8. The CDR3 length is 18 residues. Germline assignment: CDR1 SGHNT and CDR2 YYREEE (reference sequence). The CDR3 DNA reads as TGTGCCAGCAGCTTGGAAATGGTCGGGACAGGGAACACCGGGGAGCTGTTTTTT. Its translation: CASSLEMVGTGNTGELFF.

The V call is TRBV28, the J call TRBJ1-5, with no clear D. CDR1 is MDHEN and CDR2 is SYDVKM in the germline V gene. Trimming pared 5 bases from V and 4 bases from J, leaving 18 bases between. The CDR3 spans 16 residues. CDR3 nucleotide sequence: TGTGCCAGCAGTACCCAGCGAAGGGTAGGAAATCAGCCCCAGCATTTT. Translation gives CASSTQRRVGNQPQHF.

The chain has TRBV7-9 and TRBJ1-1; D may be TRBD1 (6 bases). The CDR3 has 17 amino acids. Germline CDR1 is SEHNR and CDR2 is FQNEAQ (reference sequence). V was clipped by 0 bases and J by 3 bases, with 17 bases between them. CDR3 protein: CASSLAPLQGSHTEAFF. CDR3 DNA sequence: TGTGCCAGCAGCTTAGCCCCTCTACAGGGATCGCACACTGAAGCTTTCTTT.

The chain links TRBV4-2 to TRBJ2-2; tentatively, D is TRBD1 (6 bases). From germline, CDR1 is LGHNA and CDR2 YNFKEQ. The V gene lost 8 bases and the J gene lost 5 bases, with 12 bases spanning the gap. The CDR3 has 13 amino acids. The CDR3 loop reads CASESGVTGELFF. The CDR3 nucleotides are TGTGCCAGCGAATCAGGGGTTACCGGGGAGCTGTTTTTT.

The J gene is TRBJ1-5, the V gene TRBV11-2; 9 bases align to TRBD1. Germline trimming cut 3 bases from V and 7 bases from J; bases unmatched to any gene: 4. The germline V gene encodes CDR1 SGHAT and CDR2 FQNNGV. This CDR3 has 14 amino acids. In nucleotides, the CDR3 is TGTGCCAGCAGCTTCCGACAGGGGGGACAGCCCCAGCATTTT. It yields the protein CASSFRQGGQPQHF.

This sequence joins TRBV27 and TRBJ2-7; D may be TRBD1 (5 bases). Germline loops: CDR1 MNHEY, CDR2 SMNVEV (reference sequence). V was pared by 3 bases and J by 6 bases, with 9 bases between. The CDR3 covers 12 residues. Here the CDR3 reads CASSFQGCEQYF. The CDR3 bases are TGTGCCAGCAGTTTCCAGGGATGCGAGCAGTACTTC.

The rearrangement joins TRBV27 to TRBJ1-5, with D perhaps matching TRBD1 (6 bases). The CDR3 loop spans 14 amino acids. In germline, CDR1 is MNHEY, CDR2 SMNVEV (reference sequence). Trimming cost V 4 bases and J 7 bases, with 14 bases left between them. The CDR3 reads CASSSHREVQPQHF. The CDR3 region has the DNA TGTGCCAGCAGTTCCCACAGGGAGGTCCAGCCCCAGCATTTT.

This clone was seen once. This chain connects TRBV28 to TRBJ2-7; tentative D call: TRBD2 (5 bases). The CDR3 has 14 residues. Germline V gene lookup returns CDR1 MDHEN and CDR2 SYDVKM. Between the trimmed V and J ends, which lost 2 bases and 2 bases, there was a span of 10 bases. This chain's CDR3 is CASSLRLAPYEQYF. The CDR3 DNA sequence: TGTGCCAGCAGTTTACGGCTAGCCCCCTACGAGCAGTACTTC.

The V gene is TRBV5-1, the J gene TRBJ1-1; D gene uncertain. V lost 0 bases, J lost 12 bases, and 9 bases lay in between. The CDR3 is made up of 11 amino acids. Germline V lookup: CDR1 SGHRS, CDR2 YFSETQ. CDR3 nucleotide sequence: TGCGCCAGCAGCTTGGGATGGAAAACTTTCTTT. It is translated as CASSLGWKTFF.